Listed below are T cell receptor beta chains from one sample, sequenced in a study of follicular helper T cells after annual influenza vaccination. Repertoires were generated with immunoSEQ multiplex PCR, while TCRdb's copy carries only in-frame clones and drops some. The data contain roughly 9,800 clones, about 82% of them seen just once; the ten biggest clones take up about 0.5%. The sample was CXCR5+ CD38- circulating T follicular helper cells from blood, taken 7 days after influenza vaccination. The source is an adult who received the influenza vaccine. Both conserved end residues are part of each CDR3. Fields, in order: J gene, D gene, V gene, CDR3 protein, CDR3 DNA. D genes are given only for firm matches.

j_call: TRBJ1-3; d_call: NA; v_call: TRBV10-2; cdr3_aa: CASSESRVYSGNTIYF; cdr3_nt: TGCGCCAGCAGTGAGTCCCGGGTCTACTCTGGAAACACCATATATTTT
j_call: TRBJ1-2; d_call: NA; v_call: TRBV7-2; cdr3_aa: CASSLGISNYGYTF; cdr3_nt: TGTGCCAGCAGCTTAGGTATCAGTAACTATGGCTACACCTTC
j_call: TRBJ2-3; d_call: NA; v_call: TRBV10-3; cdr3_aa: CAIREGDTQYF; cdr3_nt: TGTGCCATCAGGGAGGGAGATACGCAGTATTTT
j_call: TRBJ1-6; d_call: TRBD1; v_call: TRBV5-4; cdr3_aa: CASQQGANSPLHF; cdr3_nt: TGTGCCAGCCAGCAGGGGGCAAATTCACCCCTCCACTTT
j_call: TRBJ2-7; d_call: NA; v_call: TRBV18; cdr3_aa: CASSPPSTYEQYF; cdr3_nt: TGTGCCAGCTCACCTCCGTCCACCTACGAGCAGTACTTC
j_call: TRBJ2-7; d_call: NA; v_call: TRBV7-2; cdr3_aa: CASSLSTVRVYEQYF; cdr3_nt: TGTGCCAGCAGCTTAAGTACAGTCCGCGTCTACGAGCAGTACTTC
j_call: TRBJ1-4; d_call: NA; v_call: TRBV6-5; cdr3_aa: CASSRTETNEKLFF; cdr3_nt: TGTGCCAGCAGCCGTACAGAAACTAATGAAAAACTGTTTTTT
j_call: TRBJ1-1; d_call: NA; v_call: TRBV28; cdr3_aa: CASSLSALFGTEAFF; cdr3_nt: TGTGCCAGCAGTTTATCGGCCCTTTTCGGGACTGAAGCTTTCTTT
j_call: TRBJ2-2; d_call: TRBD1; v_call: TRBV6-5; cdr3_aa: CASERAGGHGELFF; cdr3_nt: TGTGCCAGTGAGAGGGCAGGGGGCCACGGGGAGCTGTTTTTT
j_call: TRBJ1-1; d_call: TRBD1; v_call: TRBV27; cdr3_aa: CASTGQGGGEAFF; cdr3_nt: TGTGCCAGCACCGGACAGGGCGGTGGTGAAGCTTTCTTT
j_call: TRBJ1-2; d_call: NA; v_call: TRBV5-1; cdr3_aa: CASSPSGGTNYGYTF; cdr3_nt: TGCGCCAGCAGCCCGTCTGGGGGGACTAACTATGGCTACACCTTC
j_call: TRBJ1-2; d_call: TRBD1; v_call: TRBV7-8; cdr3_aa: CASSYGTARSYGYTF; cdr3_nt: TGTGCCAGCAGCTATGGGACAGCCCGTAGCTATGGCTACACCTTC
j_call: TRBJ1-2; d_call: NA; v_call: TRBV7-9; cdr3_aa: CASSFETRGGYTF; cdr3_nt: TGTGCCAGCAGCTTCGAGACCCGGGGTGGCTACACCTTC
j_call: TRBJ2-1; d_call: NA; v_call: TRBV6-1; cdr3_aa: CASSELGFGGASDEQFF; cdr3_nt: TGTGCCAGCAGTGAACTAGGGTTTGGGGGGGCGTCGGATGAGCAGTTCTTC
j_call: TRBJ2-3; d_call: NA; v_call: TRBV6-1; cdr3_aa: CASSEFKGYDTDTQYF; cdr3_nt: TGTGCCAGCAGTGAATTTAAAGGATACGACACAGATACGCAGTATTTT
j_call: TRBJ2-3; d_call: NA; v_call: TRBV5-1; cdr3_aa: CASSFRGPHGSETDTQYF; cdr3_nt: TGCGCCAGCAGCTTTAGAGGCCCACATGGGAGCGAGACAGATACGCAGTATTTT
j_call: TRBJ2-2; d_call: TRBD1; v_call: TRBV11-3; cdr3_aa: CASSTKPGQGIGSGELFF; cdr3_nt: TGTGCCAGCAGCACTAAACCGGGACAGGGGATTGGGTCCGGGGAGCTGTTTTTT
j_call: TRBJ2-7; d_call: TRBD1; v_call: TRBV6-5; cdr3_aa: CASSYDGTGGGYEQYF; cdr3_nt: TGTGCCAGCAGTTACGACGGGACAGGGGGAGGGTACGAGCAGTACTTC